This TCR beta chain was found in a study of T cells after yellow fever vaccination. Study context: Low-cell-number fractions underwent preparation using SMART-Seq v4 Ultra Low Input. General study results and limits: Most clones from primary vaccination resurfaced after the booster (around 97% CD4, around 89% CD8).

CDR1 and CDR2 (germline): LGHDT, YNNKEL (reference sequence). There are 14 residues in the CDR3. V lost 8 bases to trimming and J lost 2 bases; unmatched junction nucleotides: 8. For TCR, cDNA came from 5'RACE template switching, which added a universal primer site and UMIs. TCRdb reprocessed the 5' RACE reads via MiXCR and lists one record per CDR3 protein. Of 230,000 or so distinct CDR3 sequences in the sample, over 3% were seen once. This clonotype was found many times. Its antigen is not identified. The source of this sequence is a man aged 18 to 30 who received the YFV17D yellow fever vaccine. The chain couples TRBV3-1 to TRBJ2-5; TRBD2 matches 7 bases. The material was PBMCs, obtained 15 days after the yellow fever booster vaccination. CDR3 DNA: TGTGCCAGCGGGAGGGGCCGAGGTCAAGAGACCCAGTACTTC. This encodes CASGRGRGQETQYF.